This TCR beta chain was identified in a study of cytotoxic CD8 clonotypes in ibrutinib-treated CLL. Worth noting for this clone: The antigen is not known.

The data were produced by immunoSEQ multiplex PCR, yet TCRdb's version contains in-frame clones alone and is incomplete. The data hold over 120,000 clones, with 70% to 90% observed a single time. Losses at the gene ends were 5 bases for V and 4 bases for J; bases not matched to a gene: 4. The CDR3 length is 15 residues. Germline V gene data show CDR1 as SNHLY and CDR2 as FYNNEI. Findings and limits, study-wide: The clonality rise at ibrutinib response reflected private clonotype expansion.

The J gene is TRBJ2-7, the V gene TRBV2; 14 nucleotides match TRBD2. This sequence was found in a human donor with chronic lymphocytic leukemia. The sample was PBMCs, taken after 36 months of ibrutinib treatment. CDR3 sequence: CASSWTSGRIYEQYF. DNA for the CDR3: TGTGCCAGCAGTTGGACTAGCGGGAGGATTTACGAGCAGTACTTC.